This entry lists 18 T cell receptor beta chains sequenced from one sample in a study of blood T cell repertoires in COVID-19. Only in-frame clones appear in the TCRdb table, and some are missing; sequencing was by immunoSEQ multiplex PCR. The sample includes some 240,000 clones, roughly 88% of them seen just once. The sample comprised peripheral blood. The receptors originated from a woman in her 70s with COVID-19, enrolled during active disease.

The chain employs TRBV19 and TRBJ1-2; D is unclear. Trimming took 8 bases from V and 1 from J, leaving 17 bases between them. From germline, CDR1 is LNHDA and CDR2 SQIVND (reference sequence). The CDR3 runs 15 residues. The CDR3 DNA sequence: TGTGCCAGTGCCCCGGGGAGCACAAATAACTATGGCTACACCTTC. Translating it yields CASAPGSTNNYGYTF.

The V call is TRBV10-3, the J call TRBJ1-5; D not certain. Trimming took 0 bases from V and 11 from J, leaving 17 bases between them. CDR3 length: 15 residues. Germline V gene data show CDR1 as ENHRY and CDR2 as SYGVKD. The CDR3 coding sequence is TGTGCCATCAGTGAGTCTGCGAGTGGTGGTCTGGCCCAGCATTTT. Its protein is CAISESASGGLAQHF.

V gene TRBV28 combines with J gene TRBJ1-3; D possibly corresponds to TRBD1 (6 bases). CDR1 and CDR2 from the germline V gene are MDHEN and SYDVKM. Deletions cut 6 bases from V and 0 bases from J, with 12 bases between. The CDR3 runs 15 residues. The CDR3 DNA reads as TGTGCCAGCAGGGGGGGGCAAGTCTCTGGAAACACCATATATTTT. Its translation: CASRGGQVSGNTIYF.

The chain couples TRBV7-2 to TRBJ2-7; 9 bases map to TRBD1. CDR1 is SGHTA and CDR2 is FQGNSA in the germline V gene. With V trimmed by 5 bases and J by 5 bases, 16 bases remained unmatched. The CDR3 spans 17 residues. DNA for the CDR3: TGTGCCAGCAGCCCAACCCCGGGGGGACAGGGTCGTCACGAGCAGTACTTC. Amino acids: CASSPTPGGQGRHEQYF.

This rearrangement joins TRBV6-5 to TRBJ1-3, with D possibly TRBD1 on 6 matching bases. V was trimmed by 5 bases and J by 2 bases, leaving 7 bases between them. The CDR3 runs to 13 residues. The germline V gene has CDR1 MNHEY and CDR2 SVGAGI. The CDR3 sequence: CASSRDTGNTIYF. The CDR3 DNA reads TGTGCCAGCAGTCGGGACACTGGAAACACCATATATTTT.

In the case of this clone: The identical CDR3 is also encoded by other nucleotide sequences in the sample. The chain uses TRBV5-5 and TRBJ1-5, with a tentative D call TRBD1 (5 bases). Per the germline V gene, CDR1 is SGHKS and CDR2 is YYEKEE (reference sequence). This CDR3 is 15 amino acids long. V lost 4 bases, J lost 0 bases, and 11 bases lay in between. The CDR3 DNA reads TGTGCCAGCAGCCTAGTAGGGGATAGCAATCAGCCCCAGCATTTT. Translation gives CASSLVGDSNQPQHF. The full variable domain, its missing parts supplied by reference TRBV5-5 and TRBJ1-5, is DAGVTQSPTHLIKTRGQQVTLRCSPISGHKSVSWYQQVLGQGPQFIFQYYEKEERGRGNFPDRFSARQFPNYSSELNVNALLLGDSALYLCASSLVGDSNQPQHFGDGTRLSIL.

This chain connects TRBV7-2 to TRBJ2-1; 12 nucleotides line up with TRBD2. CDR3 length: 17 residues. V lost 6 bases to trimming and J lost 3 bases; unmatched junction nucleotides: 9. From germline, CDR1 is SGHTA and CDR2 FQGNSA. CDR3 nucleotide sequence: TGTGCCAGCAGTCCTACGACTAGCGGGAGATACTACAATGAGCAGTTCTTC. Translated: CASSPTTSGRYYNEQFF.

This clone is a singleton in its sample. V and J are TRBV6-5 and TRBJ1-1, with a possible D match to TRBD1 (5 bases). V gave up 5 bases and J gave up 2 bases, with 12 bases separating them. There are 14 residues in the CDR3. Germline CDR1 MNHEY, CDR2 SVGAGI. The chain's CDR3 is CASSRTPKNTEAFF. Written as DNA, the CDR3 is TGTGCCAGCAGTAGGACACCCAAAAACACTGAAGCTTTCTTT.

CDR3 sequence (DNA): TGTGCCAGCAGGGGGGGACTTCAAAGAAATCAGCCCCAGCATTTT. The encoded protein is CASRGGLQRNQPQHF. V is TRBV6-5 and J is TRBJ1-5; D perhaps matches TRBD1 (5 bases). CDR1 and CDR2 (germline): MNHEY, SVGAGI. The CDR3 runs 15 residues. Trimming took 6 bases from V and 4 from J, leaving 16 bases between them.

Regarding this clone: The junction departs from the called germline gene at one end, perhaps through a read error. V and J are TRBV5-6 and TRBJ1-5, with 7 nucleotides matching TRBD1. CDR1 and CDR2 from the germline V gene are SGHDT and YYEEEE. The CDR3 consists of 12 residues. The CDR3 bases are TGTGCCAGCAGCTCGACACAGGGGCCACCGTATTTT. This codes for CASSSTQGPPYF. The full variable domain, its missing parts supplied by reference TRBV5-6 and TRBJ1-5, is DAGVTQSPTHLIKTRGQQVTLRCSPKSGHDTVSWYQQALGQGPQFIFQYYEEEERQRGNFPDRFSGHQFPNYSSELNVNALLLGDSALYLCASSSTQGPPYFGDGTRLSIL.

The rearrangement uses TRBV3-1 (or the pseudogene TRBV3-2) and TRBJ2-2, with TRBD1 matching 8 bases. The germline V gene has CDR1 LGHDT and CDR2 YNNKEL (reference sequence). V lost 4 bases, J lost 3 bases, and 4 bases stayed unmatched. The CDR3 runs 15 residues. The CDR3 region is CASSPTGADTGELFF. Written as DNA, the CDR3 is TGTGCCAGCAGCCCGACAGGGGCGGACACCGGGGAGCTGTTTTTT.

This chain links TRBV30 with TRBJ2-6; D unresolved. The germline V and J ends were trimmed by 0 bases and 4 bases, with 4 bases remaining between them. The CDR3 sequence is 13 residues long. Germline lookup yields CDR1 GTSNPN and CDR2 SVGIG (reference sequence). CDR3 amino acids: CAWSVGGANVLTF. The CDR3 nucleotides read TGTGCCTGGAGTGTGGGCGGGGCCAACGTCCTGACTTTC.

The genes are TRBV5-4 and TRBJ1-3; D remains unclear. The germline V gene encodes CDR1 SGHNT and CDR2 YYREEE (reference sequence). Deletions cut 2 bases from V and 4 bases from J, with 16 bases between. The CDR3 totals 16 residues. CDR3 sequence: CASSFGGRVYGNTIYF. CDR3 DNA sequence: TGTGCCAGCAGCTTCGGTGGGAGGGTGTACGGAAACACCATATATTTT.

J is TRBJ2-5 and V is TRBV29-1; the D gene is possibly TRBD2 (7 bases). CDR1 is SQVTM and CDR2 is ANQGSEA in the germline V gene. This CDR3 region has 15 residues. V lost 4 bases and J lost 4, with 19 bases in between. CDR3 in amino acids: CSVGSGGGGTETQYF. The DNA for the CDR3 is TGCAGCGTTGGGTCTGGCGGGGGCGGGACAGAGACCCAGTACTTC.

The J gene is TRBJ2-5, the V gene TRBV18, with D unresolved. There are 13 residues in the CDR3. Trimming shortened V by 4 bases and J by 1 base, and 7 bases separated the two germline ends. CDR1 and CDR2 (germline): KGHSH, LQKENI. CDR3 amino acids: CASSRSVQETQYF. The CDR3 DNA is TGTGCCAGCTCACGTTCGGTCCAAGAGACCCAGTACTTC.

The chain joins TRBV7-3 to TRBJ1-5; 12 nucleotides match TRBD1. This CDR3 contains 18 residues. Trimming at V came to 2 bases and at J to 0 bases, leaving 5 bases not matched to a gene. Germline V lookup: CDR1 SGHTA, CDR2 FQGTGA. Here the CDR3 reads CASSLWGTGGLSNQPQHF. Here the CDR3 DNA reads TGTGCCAGCAGCTTATGGGGGACAGGGGGCCTTAGCAATCAGCCCCAGCATTTT.

CDR3 nucleotides: TGTGCCACCCATTTTGACAAGAACACTGAAGCTTTCTTT. This sequence encodes CATHFDKNTEAFF. This chain links TRBV10-3 with TRBJ1-1; D uncertain. CDR3 length equals 13 residues. Deletions cut 10 bases from V and 1 base from J, with 13 bases between. The germline gives CDR1 ENHRY, CDR2 SYGVKD.

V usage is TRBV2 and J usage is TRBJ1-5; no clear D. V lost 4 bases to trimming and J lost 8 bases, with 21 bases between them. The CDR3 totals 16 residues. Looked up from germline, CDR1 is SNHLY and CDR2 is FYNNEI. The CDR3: CASSGSISAGRKPQHF. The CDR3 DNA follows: TGTGCCAGCAGTGGTTCCATCTCGGCGGGAAGGAAGCCCCAGCATTTT.